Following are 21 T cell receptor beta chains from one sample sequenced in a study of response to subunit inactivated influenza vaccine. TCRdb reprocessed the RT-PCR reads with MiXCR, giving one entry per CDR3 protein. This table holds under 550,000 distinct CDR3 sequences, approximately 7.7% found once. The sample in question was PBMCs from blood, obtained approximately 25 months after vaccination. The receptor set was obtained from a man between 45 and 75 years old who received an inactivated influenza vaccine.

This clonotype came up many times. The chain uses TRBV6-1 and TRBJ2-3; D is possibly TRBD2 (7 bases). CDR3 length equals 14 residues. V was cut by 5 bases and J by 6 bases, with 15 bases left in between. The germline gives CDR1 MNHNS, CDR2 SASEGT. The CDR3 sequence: CASSKRGGWDTQYF. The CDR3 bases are TGTGCCAGCAGTAAAAGGGGGGGTTGGGATACGCAGTATTTT.

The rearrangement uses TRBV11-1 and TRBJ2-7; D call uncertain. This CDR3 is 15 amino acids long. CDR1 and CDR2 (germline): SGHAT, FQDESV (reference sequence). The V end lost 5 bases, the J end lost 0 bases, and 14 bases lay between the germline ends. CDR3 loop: CASSRTLFSSYEQYF. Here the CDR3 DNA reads TGTGCCAGCAGCCGCACCTTGTTTAGCTCCTACGAGCAGTACTTC.

The CDR3 is CASSLIAPTGELFF. The DNA for the CDR3 is TGTGCCAGCAGTTTAATAGCGCCAACCGGGGAGCTGTTTTTT. The chain recombines TRBV27 with TRBJ2-2; maybe TRBD2 (5 bases). V was pared by 2 bases and J by 5 bases, with 9 bases between. CDR3 length: 14 residues. Germline loops: CDR1 MNHEY, CDR2 SMNVEV (reference sequence).

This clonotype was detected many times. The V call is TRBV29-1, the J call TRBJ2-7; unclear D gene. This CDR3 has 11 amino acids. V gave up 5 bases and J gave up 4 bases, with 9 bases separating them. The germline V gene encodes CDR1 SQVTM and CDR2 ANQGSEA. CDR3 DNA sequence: TGCAGCGTTAACATGGGGTACGAGCAGTACTTC. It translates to CSVNMGYEQYF.

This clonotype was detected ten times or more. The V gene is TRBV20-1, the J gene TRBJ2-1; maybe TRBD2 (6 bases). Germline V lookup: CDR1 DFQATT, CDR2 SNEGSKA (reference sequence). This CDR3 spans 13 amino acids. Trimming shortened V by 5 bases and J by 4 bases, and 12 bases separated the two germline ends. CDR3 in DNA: TGCAGTGCTGGGAGGACTGGATACAATGAGCAGTTCTTC. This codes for CSAGRTGYNEQFF.

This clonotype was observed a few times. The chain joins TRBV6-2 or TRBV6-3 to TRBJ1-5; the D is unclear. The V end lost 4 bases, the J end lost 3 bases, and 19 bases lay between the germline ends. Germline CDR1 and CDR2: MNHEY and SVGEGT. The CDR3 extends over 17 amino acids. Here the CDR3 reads CASSSLSFGRTNQPQHF. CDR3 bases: TGTGCCAGCAGTTCCCTGTCATTCGGCAGGACCAATCAGCCCCAGCATTTT.

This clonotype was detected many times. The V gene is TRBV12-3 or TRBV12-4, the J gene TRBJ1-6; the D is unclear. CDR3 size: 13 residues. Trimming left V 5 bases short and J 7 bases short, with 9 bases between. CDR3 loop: CASSPMRNSPLHF. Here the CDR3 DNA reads TGTGCCAGCAGTCCCATGAGGAATTCACCCCTCCACTTT.

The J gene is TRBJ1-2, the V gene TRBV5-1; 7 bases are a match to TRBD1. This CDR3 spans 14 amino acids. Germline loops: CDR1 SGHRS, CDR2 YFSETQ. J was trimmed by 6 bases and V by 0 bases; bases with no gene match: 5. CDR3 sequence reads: CASSLATGEDGYTF. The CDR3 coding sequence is TGCGCCAGCAGCTTGGCCACAGGGGAAGATGGCTACACCTTC.

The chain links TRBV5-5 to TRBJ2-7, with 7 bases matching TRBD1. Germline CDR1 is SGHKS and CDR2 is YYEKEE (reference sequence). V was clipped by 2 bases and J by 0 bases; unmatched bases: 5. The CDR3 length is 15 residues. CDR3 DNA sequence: TGTGCCAGCAGCTTACAGGGGAGAGTCTCCTACGAGCAGTACTTC. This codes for CASSLQGRVSYEQYF. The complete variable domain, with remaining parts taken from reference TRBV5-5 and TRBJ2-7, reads DAGVTQSPTHLIKTRGQQVTLRCSPISGHKSVSWYQQVLGQGPQFIFQYYEKEERGRGNFPDRFSARQFPNYSSELNVNALLLGDSALYLCASSLQGRVSYEQYFGPGTRLTVT.

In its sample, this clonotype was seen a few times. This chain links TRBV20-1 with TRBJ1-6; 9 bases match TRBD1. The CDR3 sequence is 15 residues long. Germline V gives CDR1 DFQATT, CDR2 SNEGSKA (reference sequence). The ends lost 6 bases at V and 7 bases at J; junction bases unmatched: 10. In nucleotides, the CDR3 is TGCAGTGCCCAACAGGGGGCGGTGAGGAATTCACCCCTCCACTTT. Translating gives CSAQQGAVRNSPLHF.

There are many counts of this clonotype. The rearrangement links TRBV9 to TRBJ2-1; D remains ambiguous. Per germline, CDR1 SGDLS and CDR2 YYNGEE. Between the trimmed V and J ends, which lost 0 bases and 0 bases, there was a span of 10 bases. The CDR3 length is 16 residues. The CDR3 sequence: CASSVAGTSSYNEQFF. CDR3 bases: TGTGCCAGCAGCGTAGCTGGCACAAGCTCCTACAATGAGCAGTTCTTC.

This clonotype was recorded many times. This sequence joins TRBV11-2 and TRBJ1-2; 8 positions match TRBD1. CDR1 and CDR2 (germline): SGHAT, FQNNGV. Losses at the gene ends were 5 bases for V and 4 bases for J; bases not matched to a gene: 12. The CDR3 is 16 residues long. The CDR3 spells CASSRNVDRVSYGYTF. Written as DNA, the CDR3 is TGTGCCAGCAGCCGGAACGTGGACAGGGTATCCTATGGCTACACCTTC. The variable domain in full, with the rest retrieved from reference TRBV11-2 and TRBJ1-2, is EAGVAQSPRYKIIEKRQSVAFWCNPISGHATLYWYQQILGQGPKLLIQFQNNGVVDDSQLPKDRFSAERLKGVDSTLKIQPAKLEDSAVYLCASSRNVDRVSYGYTFGSGTRLTVV.

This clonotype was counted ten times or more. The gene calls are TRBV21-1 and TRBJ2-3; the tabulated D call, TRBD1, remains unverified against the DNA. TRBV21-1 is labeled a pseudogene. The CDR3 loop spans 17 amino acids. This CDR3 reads CASSKSHRTDSTDTQYF. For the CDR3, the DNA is TGTGCCAGCAGCAAAAGCCACCGGACAGATAGCACAGATACGCAGTATTTT.

The CDR3 loop is CASSMTGGGQPQHF. The CDR3 DNA is TGTGCCAGCAGCATGACAGGGGGCGGTCAGCCCCAGCATTTT. The V and J genes are TRBV7-9 and TRBJ1-5; 10 bases map to TRBD1. CDR1 and CDR2 from the germline V gene are SEHNR and FQNEAQ (reference sequence). The CDR3 covers 14 residues. V lost 5 bases to trimming and J lost 6 bases; unmatched junction nucleotides: 4.

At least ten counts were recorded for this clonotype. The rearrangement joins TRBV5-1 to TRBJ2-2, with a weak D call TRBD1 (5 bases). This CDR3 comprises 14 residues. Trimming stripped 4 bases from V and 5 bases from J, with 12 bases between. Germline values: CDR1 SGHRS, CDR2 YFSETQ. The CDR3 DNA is TGCGCCAGCAGCCCCAGGGTAATTACCGGGGAGCTGTTTTTT. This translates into CASSPRVITGELFF.

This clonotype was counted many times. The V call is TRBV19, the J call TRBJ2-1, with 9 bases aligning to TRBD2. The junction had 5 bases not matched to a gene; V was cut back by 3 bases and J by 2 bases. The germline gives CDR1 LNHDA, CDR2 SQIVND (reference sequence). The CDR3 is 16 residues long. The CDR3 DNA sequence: TGTGCCAGTAGTATTCTAGCGGGGATAACCTACAATGAGCAGTTCTTC. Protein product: CASSILAGITYNEQFF. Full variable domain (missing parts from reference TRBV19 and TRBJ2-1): DGGITQSPKYLFRKEGQNVTLSCEQNLNHDAMYWYRQDPGQGLRLIYYSQIVNDFQKGDIAEGYSVSREKKESFPLTVTSAQKNPTAFYLCASSILAGITYNEQFFGPGTRLTVL.

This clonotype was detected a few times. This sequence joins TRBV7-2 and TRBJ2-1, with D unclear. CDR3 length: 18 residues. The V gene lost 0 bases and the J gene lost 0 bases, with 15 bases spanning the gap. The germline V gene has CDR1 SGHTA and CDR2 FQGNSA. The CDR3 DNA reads TGTGCCAGCAGCTTAGCCAGGATCCAACACCTCTCCTACAATGAGCAGTTCTTC. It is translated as CASSLARIQHLSYNEQFF. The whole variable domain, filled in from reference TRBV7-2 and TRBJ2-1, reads GAGVSQSPSNKVTEKGKDVELRCDPISGHTALYWYRQSLGQGLEFLIYFQGNSAPDKSGLPSDRFSAERTGGSVSTLTIQRTQQEDSAVYLCASSLARIQHLSYNEQFFGPGTRLTVL.

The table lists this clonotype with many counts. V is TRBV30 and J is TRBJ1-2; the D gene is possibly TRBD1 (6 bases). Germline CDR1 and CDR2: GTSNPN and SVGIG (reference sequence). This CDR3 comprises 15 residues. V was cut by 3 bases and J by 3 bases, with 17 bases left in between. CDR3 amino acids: CAWSGNRELDYGYTF. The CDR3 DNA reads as TGTGCCTGGAGCGGAAACAGGGAACTTGACTATGGCTACACCTTC.

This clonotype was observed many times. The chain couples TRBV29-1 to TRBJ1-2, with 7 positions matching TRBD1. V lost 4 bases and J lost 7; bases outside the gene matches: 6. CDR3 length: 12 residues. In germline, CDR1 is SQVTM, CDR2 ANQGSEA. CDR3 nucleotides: TGCAGCGTTGTTAGAGGGGGCGGTGGCTACACCTTC. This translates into CSVVRGGGGYTF.

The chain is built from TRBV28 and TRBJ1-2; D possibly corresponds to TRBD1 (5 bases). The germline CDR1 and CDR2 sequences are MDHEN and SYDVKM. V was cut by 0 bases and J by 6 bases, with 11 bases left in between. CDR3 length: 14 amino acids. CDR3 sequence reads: CASSLWGTLNGYTF. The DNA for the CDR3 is TGTGCCAGCAGTTTATGGGGGACTCTCAATGGCTACACCTTC.

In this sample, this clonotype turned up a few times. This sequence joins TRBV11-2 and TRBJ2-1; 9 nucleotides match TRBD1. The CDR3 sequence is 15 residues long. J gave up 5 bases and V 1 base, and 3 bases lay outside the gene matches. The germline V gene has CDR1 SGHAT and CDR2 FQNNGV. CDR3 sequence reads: CASSLGDRAHNEQFF. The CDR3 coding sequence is TGTGCCAGCAGCTTAGGGGACAGGGCCCACAATGAGCAGTTCTTC. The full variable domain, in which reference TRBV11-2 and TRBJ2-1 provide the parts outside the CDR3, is EAGVAQSPRYKIIEKRQSVAFWCNPISGHATLYWYQQILGQGPKLLIQFQNNGVVDDSQLPKDRFSAERLKGVDSTLKIQPAKLEDSAVYLCASSLGDRAHNEQFFGPGTRLTVL.